The text below deals with one T cell receptor (beta chain). As yet, its antigen is unknown. The CDR3 is 12 residues long. Germline-derived CDR1 and CDR2 are LNHDA and SQIVND (reference sequence). The V gene lost 5 bases and the J gene lost 8 bases, with 7 bases spanning the gap. This record comes from a study of OX40 agonist ivuxolimab in advanced cancers. Across the whole study: Eligibility admitted prior anti-PD-1, anti-PD-L1 or anti-CTLA-4 therapy; roughly 37% had some.

Sequencing was performed with immunoSEQ multiplex PCR; in TCRdb, only in-frame clones are kept and a portion is missing. The sample includes about 67,000 clones, around 84% seen only once; the top ten take approximately 8%. Study results and caveats: Average numbers of expanded clones were greater in CD8+ T cells than in CD4+.

The sample consisted of CD4+ or CD8+ T cells sorted from blood, taken in a trial of the OX40 agonist ivuxolimab. The chain recombines TRBV19 with TRBJ1-6, with TRBD1 as a possible D gene (5 bases). This sequence was found in an adult with an advanced solid tumor such as melanoma, head and neck, liver or kidney cancer. The CDR3 DNA reads as TGTGCCAGTAGTCTGGGGGATTCACCCCTCCACTTT. Encoded protein: CASSLGDSPLHF.